The rows below give T cell receptor beta chains drawn from one sample of a study of blood T cell repertoires in COVID-19. Clones were read by immunoSEQ multiplex PCR, and TCRdb kept only the in-frame ones, dropping some. The sample contains over 100,000 clones, roughly 89% of which appear only once. The sequenced material came from peripheral blood. Receptor source: a woman aged 50 to 60 with COVID-19, enrolled during active disease. Both conserved end residues are part of each CDR3. The order of the fields is J gene, D gene, clone size, V gene, CDR3 DNA, CDR3 protein. D genes are given only for firm matches. Size is stated for part of the rows, as once, few or many counts, or as a class when the clone is expanded.

>TRBJ2-7|NA|NA|TRBV27
TGTGCCAGCAGTTCCTACGACACTAGCTCCTACGAGCAGTACTTC
CASSSYDTSSYEQYF
>TRBJ2-7|NA|NA|TRBV5-1
TGCGCCAGCAGCTTGAATTCGGGGATCTACGAGCAGTACTTC
CASSLNSGIYEQYF
>TRBJ2-2|TRBD2|NA|TRBV10-3
TGTGCCACCGGACTAGCGGGGGGTCCCGGGGAGCTGTTTTTT
CATGLAGGPGELFF
>TRBJ1-2|NA|NA|TRBV9
TGTGCCAGCAGCGGAGGCGGGGCCTATGGCTACACCTTC
CASSGGGAYGYTF
>TRBJ1-6|NA|NA|TRBV14
TGTGCCAGCAGCCAAACTCACGGTTCACCCCTCCACTTT
CASSQTHGSPLHF
>TRBJ2-1|TRBD2|NA|TRBV10-3
TGTGCCATCAGAGCCATAGCGGGAGACTCCTACAATGAGCAGTTCTTC
CAIRAIAGDSYNEQFF
>TRBJ1-6|TRBD1|NA|TRBV27
TGTGCCAGCAGAACCTCGGACAGGGCAGAGTCACCCCTCCACTTT
CASRTSDRAESPLHF
>TRBJ2-5|TRBD1|NA|TRBV25-1
TGTGCCAGCAGACCCCGGGACAGGGCGGTGAAAACTAGAGAGACCCAGTACTTC
CASRPRDRAVKTRETQYF
>TRBJ2-3|NA|NA|TRBV19
TGTGCCAGTAGTACGATGGAGGATACGCAGTATTTT
CASSTMEDTQYF
>TRBJ1-2|TRBD1|NA|TRBV5-1
TGCGCCAGCAGCCTGGACAGGGGACGGTTGTCCTATGGCTACACCTTC
CASSLDRGRLSYGYTF
>TRBJ1-1|NA|once|TRBV24-1
TGTGCCACCAGTTTTGGCATGAACACTGAAGCTTTCTTT
CATSFGMNTEAFF
>TRBJ2-5|NA|NA|TRBV3-1/TRBV3-2
TGTGCCAGCAGTCGATACGCAGGCCGGGAGACCCAGTACTTC
CASSRYAGRETQYF
>TRBJ1-5|NA|NA|TRBV18
TGTGCCAGCTCACCAGGGCTCAATCAGCCCCAGCATTTT
CASSPGLNQPQHF
>TRBJ1-2|TRBD1|NA|TRBV7-9
TGTGCCACGGACAGGAGGTCCTATGGCTACACCTTC
CATDRRSYGYTF
>TRBJ2-5|NA|NA|TRBV18
TGTGCCAGCTCACCATTGGGAACCAGGGTCCAAGAGACCCAGTACTTC
CASSPLGTRVQETQYF
>TRBJ1-2|NA|NA|TRBV19
TGTGCCAGTAGCCCTACTAGCGAGGTCTATGGCTACACCTTC
CASSPTSEVYGYTF
>TRBJ1-3|NA|NA|TRBV4-1
TGCGCCAGCAGCCAACCGGACAGATTCTCTGGAAACACCATATATTTT
CASSQPDRFSGNTIYF
>TRBJ2-3|TRBD2|once|TRBV19
TGTGCCACCCGACTAGCGGGGTGGTCAGATACGCAGTATTTT
CATRLAGWSDTQYF
>TRBJ2-3|TRBD2|NA|TRBV7-2
TGTGCCAGCAGCACCGGGGGGGGCAGAACAGATACGCAGTATTTT
CASSTGGGRTDTQYF
>TRBJ2-3|NA|once|TRBV11-1
TGTGCCAGCAGGGAGCAAGGCACAGATACGCAGTATTTT
CASREQGTDTQYF
>TRBJ1-1|NA|NA|TRBV15
TGTGCCACCAGCAGGCTATCTTCGGAAGCTTTCTTT
CATSRLSSEAFF
>TRBJ1-6|TRBD1|NA|TRBV24-1
TGTGCCAAGGGGACAGATAATTCACCCCTCCACTTT
CAKGTDNSPLHF
>TRBJ2-7|TRBD1|NA|TRBV12-3/TRBV12-4
TGTGCCAGCAGTTTGACAGGGTCCTACGAGCAGTACTTC
CASSLTGSYEQYF
>TRBJ1-3|NA|NA|TRBV15
TGTGCCACCAGCAGAGAGTTCTTCCTAGCGGGAAACACCATATATTTT
CATSREFFLAGNTIYF
>TRBJ2-1|NA|NA|TRBV5-1
TGCGCCAGCAGTCTGGGTGGGGGCACCTACAATGAGCAGTTCTTC
CASSLGGGTYNEQFF
>TRBJ2-2|NA|NA|TRBV7-3
TGTGCCAGCAGCGCCAGCACCGGGGAGCTGTTTTTT
CASSASTGELFF
>TRBJ1-1|TRBD1|NA|TRBV5-4
TGTGCCAGCAGCTTGGGGAGGGGGCGCGGGGACACTGAAGCTTTCTTT
CASSLGRGRGDTEAFF
>TRBJ1-6|TRBD1|NA|TRBV11-3
TGTGCCAGCACCCCGGGACAGTCCTCCTATAATTCACCCCTCCACTTT
CASTPGQSSYNSPLHF
>TRBJ1-5|TRBD1|NA|TRBV5-8
TGTGCCAGCAGCTGGGGGACAGGGAAAGACCAGCCCCAGCATTTT
CASSWGTGKDQPQHF
>TRBJ2-3|TRBD1|NA|TRBV2
TGTGCCAGTAGGCCGGACAGGGGGTCAGTAGATACGCAGTATTTT
CASRPDRGSVDTQYF
>TRBJ2-2|TRBD2|NA|TRBV5-1
TGCGCCAGCAGCTTGTTCCCTAGCGGCCCGAACACCGGGGAGCTGTTTTTT
CASSLFPSGPNTGELFF
>TRBJ1-1|NA|NA|TRBV25-1
TGTGCCAGCAGTGAAGGCGGCCCTTTTTTCATGAACACTGAAGCTTTCTTT
CASSEGGPFFMNTEAFF
>TRBJ1-2|NA|NA|TRBV28
TGTGCCAGCAGTTCTGTTGGGAGGGGAAGTAACTATGGCTACACCTTC
CASSSVGRGSNYGYTF
>TRBJ2-2|TRBD1|NA|TRBV9
TGTGCCAGCAGCCCGCTGGTCCGGACAGGGGGCGCTTTCGGCGGGGAGCTGTTTTTT
CASSPLVRTGGAFGGELFF
>TRBJ1-2|TRBD1|NA|TRBV28
TGTGCCAGCACCCGAAGTGGACAGGGTCACTATGGCTACACCTTC
CASTRSGQGHYGYTF
>TRBJ1-2|NA|NA|TRBV28
TGTGCCAGCAGTTTATTCGAACAGGGAAATGGCTACACCTTC
CASSLFEQGNGYTF
>TRBJ1-2|NA|NA|TRBV27
TGTGCCAGCAGTTTATCCGCCGGGGACACCATCTATGGCTACACCTTC
CASSLSAGDTIYGYTF
>TRBJ2-2|TRBD1|once|TRBV19
TGTGCCACCGGGACAGGGGCGAGGGGGGAGCTGTTTTTT
CATGTGARGELFF
>TRBJ1-5|TRBD1|NA|TRBV7-2
TGTGCCAGCAGCTTAGGGACAGGGGAAAATCAGCCCCAGCATTTT
CASSLGTGENQPQHF
>TRBJ1-2|TRBD1|NA|TRBV11-3
TGTGCCAGCAGCCAGGGGGGAAGGACAGGGATTGGCTACACCTTC
CASSQGGRTGIGYTF
>TRBJ2-2|TRBD1|NA|TRBV25-1
TGTGCCAGCAGTGAATTATTAGGACAGGGGAATACCGGGGAGCTGTTTTTT
CASSELLGQGNTGELFF
>TRBJ1-5|NA|NA|TRBV5-1
TGCGCCAGCAGCTTGTCCTCCTCGAGGAATCAGCCCCAGCATTTT
CASSLSSSRNQPQHF
>TRBJ1-1|NA|NA|TRBV28
TGTGCCAGCACCATACAGGGAAGAGCTTTGGGTGAAGCTTTCTTT
CASTIQGRALGEAFF
>TRBJ2-4|NA|NA|TRBV5-4
TGTGCCAGCAGCTTCCTGGGGGGAAACATTCAGTACTTC
CASSFLGGNIQYF
>TRBJ2-2|NA|NA|TRBV7-3
TGTGCCAGCAGCCCCGACTTGAACACCGGGGAGCTGTTTTTT
CASSPDLNTGELFF
>TRBJ1-3|NA|NA|TRBV18
TGTGCCAGCTCACCACTTGGAGGGTCTGGAAACACCATATATTTT
CASSPLGGSGNTIYF